These 32 T cell receptor beta chains were all obtained from the same sample, sequenced in a study of cytomegalovirus exposure and HLA in healthy donors. It was with 60 Vbeta and 13 Jbeta primers that the PCR ran. Using immunoSEQ multiplex PCR, the repertoire was profiled, and TCRdb retains in-frame clones only, with some absent. The profile shows about 180,000 clones, about 81% of them singletons. Sequenced: PBMCs. The receptors shown here come from a man aged 35 to 55 in good health and CMV-seronegative.

The chain combines TRBV11-3 with TRBJ2-1; the D is unclear. With 7 bases removed from V and 6 bases from J, the gap between germline ends came to 13 bases. This CDR3 is built from 13 residues. Germline V CDR1 and CDR2: SGHNT, YENEEA. In DNA, the CDR3 is TGTGCCAGCATATCCCTCCTCAGCAATGAGCAGTTCTTC. Its translation is CASISLLSNEQFF.

V and J are TRBV6-6 and TRBJ1-1; maybe TRBD1 (6 bases). Germline V gene data show CDR1 as MNHNY and CDR2 as SVGAGI (reference sequence). V lost 5 bases and J lost 1, with 11 bases in between. This CDR3 is built from 14 residues. The CDR3 coding sequence is TGTGCCAGCAGTCCAGGGGAATCGAACACTGAAGCTTTCTTT. This codes for CASSPGESNTEAFF.

The genes are TRBV11-2 and TRBJ1-4; 8 bases are shared with TRBD1. J lost 13 bases, V lost 1 base, and 14 bases had no gene match. From germline, CDR1 is SGHAT and CDR2 FQNNGV. The CDR3 runs to 16 residues. CDR3 sequence (DNA): TGTGCCAGCAGCTTAGGACGGGACAGGATCTCATCGGGACTGTTTTTT. Translated: CASSLGRDRISSGLFF.

This rearrangement joins TRBV7-2 to TRBJ1-5; 9 bases are shared with TRBD1. CDR3 size: 15 residues. From germline, CDR1 is SGHTA and CDR2 FQGNSA. The J segment lost 3 bases and the V segment lost 6 bases, leaving 6 bases of the junction unmatched. CDR3 amino acids: CASSLTGGPNQPQHF. CDR3 in DNA: TGTGCCAGCAGTCTAACAGGGGGCCCCAATCAGCCCCAGCATTTT.

CDR3 region: CAWKLSLNSPLHF. The CDR3 coding sequence is TGTGCCTGGAAACTCTCATTAAATTCACCCCTCCACTTT. The chain is built from TRBV30 and TRBJ1-6; the D is unclear. This CDR3 is 13 amino acids long. CDR1 GTSNPN and CDR2 SVGIG come from the germline V gene (reference sequence). The V end lost 4 bases, the J end lost 7 bases, and 11 bases lay between the germline ends.

The V gene is TRBV19, the J gene TRBJ1-2, with 8 bases fitting TRBD1. The V and J ends lost 9 bases and 2 bases, in that order; junction bases with no gene match: 5. Germline assignment: CDR1 LNHDA and CDR2 SQIVND (reference sequence). The length of the CDR3 is 13 residues. The CDR3 is CASHGQGNYGYTF. DNA of the CDR3: TGTGCCAGCCACGGACAGGGAAACTATGGCTACACCTTC.

The chain joins TRBV5-6 to TRBJ2-3; 11 bases align to TRBD2. This CDR3 contains 18 residues. Germline V gene data show CDR1 as SGHDT and CDR2 as YYEEEE. With V trimmed by 0 bases and J by 4 bases, 10 bases remained unmatched. In DNA form, the CDR3 reads TGTGCCAGCAGCTTGGCCGGGACTAGCGGAGTCTGGGCAGATACGCAGTATTTT. Its protein product is CASSLAGTSGVWADTQYF.

The table lists this clone with a few counts. This sequence joins TRBV5-6 and TRBJ2-7; 8 nucleotides align to TRBD1. The junction had 7 bases not matched to a gene; V was cut back by 4 bases and J by 7 bases. Germline lookup yields CDR1 SGHDT and CDR2 YYEEEE. This CDR3 has 13 amino acids. The CDR3 protein is CASSTRTGWEQYF. CDR3 DNA sequence: TGTGCCAGCAGCACGCGGACAGGGTGGGAGCAGTACTTC. Based on the CDR3 plus reference TRBV5-6 and TRBJ2-7, the full variable domain is DAGVTQSPTHLIKTRGQQVTLRCSPKSGHDTVSWYQQALGQGPQFIFQYYEEEERQRGNFPDRFSGHQFPNYSSELNVNALLLGDSALYLCASSTRTGWEQYFGPGTRLTVT.

The table lists this clone with a few counts. The V call is TRBV5-4, the J call TRBJ2-7; 7 bases fit TRBD1. V was clipped by 4 bases and J by 0 bases; unmatched bases: 7. Germline-derived CDR1 and CDR2 are SGHNT and YYREEE (reference sequence). This CDR3 has 15 amino acids. In nucleotides, the CDR3 is TGTGCCAGCAGCACACCAAGGACAGGCTCCTACGAGCAGTACTTC. It yields the protein CASSTPRTGSYEQYF. The whole variable domain, filled in from reference TRBV5-4 and TRBJ2-7, reads ETGVTQSPTHLIKTRGQQVTLRCSSQSGHNTVSWYQQALGQGPQFIFQYYREEENGRGNFPPRFSGLQFPNYSSELNVNALELDDSALYLCASSTPRTGSYEQYFGPGTRLTVT.

J is TRBJ1-2 and V is TRBV7-8, with D possibly TRBD1 on 6 matching bases. The CDR3 is made up of 14 amino acids. V lost 7 bases and J 2 bases, leaving 14 bases between the germline ends. Germline V lookup: CDR1 SGHVS, CDR2 FQNEAQ. The CDR3 DNA reads as TGTGCCAGCACTATAATAGGACAGAACTATGGCTACACCTTC. Protein: CASTIIGQNYGYTF.

The V gene is TRBV2, the J gene TRBJ2-2; D not certain. The CDR3 sequence is 14 residues long. V was clipped by 7 bases and J by 4 bases, with 13 bases between them. Per germline, CDR1 SNHLY and CDR2 FYNNEI. CDR3 region: CASIISAVTGELFF. CDR3 DNA: TGTGCCAGCATAATAAGCGCAGTCACCGGGGAGCTGTTTTTT.

This CDR3 reads CAGRQAFTDTQYF. The CDR3 coding sequence is TGCGCCGGTCGACAGGCTTTCACAGATACGCAGTATTTT. The rearrangement uses TRBV5-1 and TRBJ2-3; the D gene is possibly TRBD1 (6 bases). Deletions cut 10 bases from V and 2 bases from J, with 14 bases between. Germline CDR1 SGHRS, CDR2 YFSETQ. The length of the CDR3 is 13 residues.

This rearrangement joins TRBV19 to TRBJ2-6; D gene ambiguous. V lost 6 bases to trimming and J lost 0 bases, with 12 bases between them. The CDR3 length is 16 residues. Germline CDR1 and CDR2: LNHDA and SQIVND (reference sequence). The CDR3 nucleotides read TGTGCCAGTAGCTCTCTGTCCTCCTCTGGGGCCAACGTCCTGACTTTC. Translated, it gives CASSSLSSSGANVLTF. The full variable domain, its missing parts supplied by reference TRBV19 and TRBJ2-6, is DGGITQSPKYLFRKEGQNVTLSCEQNLNHDAMYWYRQDPGQGLRLIYYSQIVNDFQKGDIAEGYSVSREKKESFPLTVTSAQKNPTAFYLCASSSLSSSGANVLTFGAGSRLTVL.

The J gene is TRBJ2-5, the V gene TRBV7-6, with 9 bases lining up with TRBD1. CDR1 is SGHVS, CDR2 FNYEAQ, per germline. The CDR3 sequence is 16 residues long. Trimming cost V 3 bases and J 4 bases; bases outside gene matches: 9. The CDR3 nucleotides read TGTGCCAGCAGCTTTCGGGACAGGGTGTATGTAGAGACCCAGTACTTC. Protein product: CASSFRDRVYVETQYF.

The chain couples TRBV10-3 to TRBJ1-1; D remains ambiguous. The length of the CDR3 is 14 residues. Germline V lookup: CDR1 ENHRY, CDR2 SYGVKD. V was shortened by 0 bases and J by 1 base, with 6 bases between the two germline ends. The CDR3 is CAISESGRNTEAFF. Written as DNA, the CDR3 is TGTGCCATCAGTGAGTCTGGCAGGAACACTGAAGCTTTCTTT.

The CDR3 sequence: CASSSQTGQFYEQYF. The CDR3, as DNA: TGCGCCAGCAGCTCCCAAACAGGTCAGTTCTACGAGCAGTACTTC. The V call is TRBV5-1, the J call TRBJ2-7; possible D gene TRBD1, 5 bases. The germline V gene encodes CDR1 SGHRS and CDR2 YFSETQ. This CDR3 has 15 amino acids. The ends were cut back, 3 bases at V and 3 bases at J, with 16 bases in the middle. The whole variable domain, remainder taken from reference TRBV5-1 and TRBJ2-7, is KAGVTQTPRYLIKTRGQQVTLSCSPISGHRSVSWYQQTPGQGLQFLFEYFSETQRNKGNFPGRFSGRQFSNSRSEMNVSTLELGDSALYLCASSSQTGQFYEQYFGPGTRLTVT.

The CDR3 spells CASSPRSGSYNEQFF. Here the CDR3 DNA reads TGTGCCAGCAGCCCCCGTAGCGGGTCCTACAATGAGCAGTTCTTC. This sequence joins TRBV11-3 and TRBJ2-1; the match to TRBD2 covers 7 bases. J was trimmed by 1 base and V by 5 bases; bases with no gene match: 5. The CDR3 spans 15 residues. In germline, CDR1 is SGHNT, CDR2 YENEEA.

This clone is a singleton in its sample. The chain has TRBV18 and TRBJ2-1; the D gene is possibly TRBD1 (6 bases). CDR3 length: 15 amino acids. Trimming pared 2 bases from V and 5 bases from J, leaving 13 bases between. CDR1 is KGHSH and CDR2 is LQKENI in the germline V gene. CDR3 coding DNA: TGTGCCAGCTCACCAGAGACAGGCCTGAACAATGAGCAGTTCTTC. Protein sequence: CASSPETGLNNEQFF.

The chain joins TRBV10-1 to TRBJ2-7; D gene uncertain. With 0 bases removed from V and 3 bases from J, the gap between germline ends came to 6 bases. Germline V gene sequence: CDR1 WNHNN, CDR2 SYGVQD (reference sequence). The CDR3 totals 13 residues. The CDR3 DNA reads as TGCGCCAGCAGTGAGTCGGCAGTCTACGAGCAGTACTTC. Its translation is CASSESAVYEQYF.

This clone was found a few times. V usage is TRBV18 and J usage is TRBJ1-1; TRBD1 aligns across 10 bases. V was pared by 6 bases and J by 4 bases, with 5 bases of the junction left unmatched. CDR3 size: 14 residues. The germline CDR1 and CDR2 sequences are KGHSH and LQKENI. Here the CDR3 reads CASSQGQGTTEAFF. CDR3 nucleotide sequence: TGTGCCAGCTCCCAGGGACAGGGGACCACTGAAGCTTTCTTT. Full variable domain (rest looked up from reference TRBV18 and TRBJ1-1): NAGVMQNPRHLVRRRGQEARLRCSPMKGHSHVYWYRQLPEEGLKFMVYLQKENIIDESGMPKERFSAEFPKEGPSILRIQQVVRGDSAAYFCASSQGQGTTEAFFGQGTRLTVV.

The chain uses TRBV6-5 and TRBJ1-1; 8 bases map to TRBD1. Looked up from germline, CDR1 is MNHEY and CDR2 is SVGAGI. The length of the CDR3 is 14 residues. The junction had 4 bases not matched to a gene; V was cut back by 6 bases and J by 1 base. CDR3 coding DNA: TGTGCCAGCAGGTACAGGGGGGGGAACACTGAAGCTTTCTTT. This codes for CASRYRGGNTEAFF.

The chain links TRBV18 to TRBJ2-1; TRBD1 agrees at 8 bases. V lost 0 bases to trimming and J lost 9 bases; unmatched junction nucleotides: 19. Germline lookup yields CDR1 KGHSH and CDR2 LQKENI. This CDR3 region has 19 residues. The CDR3 region is CASSPPEERRTGKGGEQFF. As DNA, the CDR3 is TGTGCCAGCTCACCACCGGAGGAAAGAAGGACAGGGAAGGGAGGTGAGCAGTTCTTC.

The rearrangement joins TRBV9 to TRBJ2-1; 13 nucleotides agree with TRBD2. The V gene end was trimmed by 2 bases and the J gene end by 0 bases; junction bases not matched to a gene: 2. Germline lookup yields CDR1 SGDLS and CDR2 YYNGEE. The CDR3 contains 17 residues. The CDR3 coding sequence is TGTGCCAGCAGCGTGGGGACTAGCGGGAACTCCTACAATGAGCAGTTCTTC. This codes for CASSVGTSGNSYNEQFF. The variable domain in full, with the rest retrieved from reference TRBV9 and TRBJ2-1, is DSGVTQTPKHLITATGQRVTLRCSPRSGDLSVYWYQQSLDQGLQFLIQYYNGEERAKGNILERFSAQQFPDLHSELNLSSLELGDSALYFCASSVGTSGNSYNEQFFGPGTRLTVL.

The V and J genes are TRBV6-1 and TRBJ1-3; 7 nucleotides line up with TRBD1. V trimming: 0 bases; J trimming: 3 bases; junction bases outside the gene matches: 5. CDR1 is MNHNS and CDR2 is SASEGT in the germline V gene. This CDR3 has 16 amino acids. The CDR3 protein is CASSEATGYNGNTIYF. The CDR3, as DNA: TGTGCCAGCAGTGAAGCGACAGGGTATAATGGAAACACCATATATTTT.

This clone was observed a single time. V gene TRBV18 combines with J gene TRBJ1-4; D perhaps matches TRBD1 (6 bases). V was shortened by 4 bases and J by 4 bases, with 10 bases between the two germline ends. Germline CDR1 KGHSH, CDR2 LQKENI. The CDR3 has 14 residues. CDR3 amino acids: CASSLDSRNEKLFF. In DNA form, the CDR3 reads TGTGCCAGCTCACTGGACAGCCGTAATGAAAAACTGTTTTTT.

This rearrangement joins TRBV14 to TRBJ2-2; D is undetermined. V was clipped by 9 bases and J by 7 bases, with 9 bases between them. The V gene's germline CDR1 is SGHDN and CDR2 FVKESK. CDR3 length: 11 residues. The CDR3 bases are TGTGCCAGTAATAACTTCGGGGAGCTGTTTTTT. The encoded protein is CASNNFGELFF. The full variable domain, its missing parts supplied by reference TRBV14 and TRBJ2-2, is EAGVTQFPSHSVIEKGQTVTLRCDPISGHDNLYWYRRVMGKEIKFLLHFVKESKQDESGMPNNRFLAERTGGTYSTLKVQPAELEDSGVYFCASNNFGELFFGEGSRLTVL.

This chain uses TRBV28 with TRBJ2-3; the match to TRBD1 covers 7 bases. Per the germline V gene, CDR1 is MDHEN and CDR2 is SYDVKM. The CDR3 sequence is 15 residues long. Trimming removed 7 bases from V and 0 bases from J; junction bases left unmatched: 7. CDR3 amino acids: CASTSGGPSTDTQYF. CDR3 in DNA: TGTGCCAGCACTTCAGGGGGACCCAGCACAGATACGCAGTATTTT.

The rearrangement uses TRBV5-6 and TRBJ1-5, with 12 bases identical to TRBD1. The CDR3 spans 17 residues. CDR1 and CDR2 (germline): SGHDT, YYEEEE. The V and J ends lost 4 bases and 1 base, in that order; junction bases with no gene match: 6. The CDR3 spells CASSTGQGAQSNQPQHF. In DNA form, the CDR3 reads TGTGCCAGCAGCACGGGACAGGGGGCGCAAAGCAATCAGCCCCAGCATTTT.

This clone was found a few times. The chain carries TRBV5-1 and TRBJ2-3; 11 positions agree with TRBD1. The V gene end was trimmed by 1 base and the J gene end by 6 bases; junction bases not matched to a gene: 7. Germline V gene sequence: CDR1 SGHRS, CDR2 YFSETQ. The CDR3 runs 16 residues. The CDR3 sequence is CASSLSRTGGRDTQYF. The CDR3 bases are TGCGCCAGCAGCTTGAGTCGGACAGGGGGCAGGGATACGCAGTATTTT.

The chain recombines TRBV9 with TRBJ1-5, with no clear D. The ends were cut back, 0 bases at V and 6 bases at J, with 7 bases in the middle. The length of the CDR3 is 13 residues. The germline gives CDR1 SGDLS, CDR2 YYNGEE. The CDR3 region has the DNA TGTGCCAGCAGCGTAGAAGAGGGTCAGCCCCAGCATTTT. Protein: CASSVEEGQPQHF.

This chain joins TRBV7-9 and TRBJ1-3; no clear D. The CDR3 is 14 residues long. Trimming took 5 bases from V and 4 from J, leaving 12 bases between them. Germline V gene data show CDR1 as SEHNR and CDR2 as FQNEAQ (reference sequence). The chain's CDR3 is CASSPQPAGNTIYF. The CDR3 region has the DNA TGTGCCAGCAGCCCTCAACCCGCGGGAAACACCATATATTTT.

The chain employs TRBV5-5 and TRBJ2-7; possible D gene TRBD2, 6 bases. This CDR3 is built from 17 residues. V lost 4 bases to trimming and J lost 4 bases, with 24 bases between them. Germline V gene lookup returns CDR1 SGHKS and CDR2 YYEKEE (reference sequence). The chain's CDR3 is CASSPFYGVRGGYEQYF. In nucleotides, the CDR3 is TGTGCCAGCAGCCCGTTTTATGGGGTGCGGGGAGGTTACGAGCAGTACTTC.